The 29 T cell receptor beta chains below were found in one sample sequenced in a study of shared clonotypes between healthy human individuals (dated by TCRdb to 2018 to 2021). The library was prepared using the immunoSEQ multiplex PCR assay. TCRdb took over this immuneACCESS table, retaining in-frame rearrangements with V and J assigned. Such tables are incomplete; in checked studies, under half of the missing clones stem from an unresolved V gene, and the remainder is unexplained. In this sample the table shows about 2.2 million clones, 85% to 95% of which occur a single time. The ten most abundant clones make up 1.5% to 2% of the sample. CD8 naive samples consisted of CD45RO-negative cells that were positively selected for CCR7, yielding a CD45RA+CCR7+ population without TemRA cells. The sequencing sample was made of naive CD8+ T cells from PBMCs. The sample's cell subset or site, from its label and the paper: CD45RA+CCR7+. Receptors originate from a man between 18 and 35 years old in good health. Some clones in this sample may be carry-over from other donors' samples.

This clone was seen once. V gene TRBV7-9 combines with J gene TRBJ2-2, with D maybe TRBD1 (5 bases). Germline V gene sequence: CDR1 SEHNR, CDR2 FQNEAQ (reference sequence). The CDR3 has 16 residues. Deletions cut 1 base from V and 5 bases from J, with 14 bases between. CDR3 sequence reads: CASSLGEGAPTGELFF. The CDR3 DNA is TGTGCCAGCAGCTTAGGCGAAGGGGCCCCTACCGGGGAGCTGTTTTTT.

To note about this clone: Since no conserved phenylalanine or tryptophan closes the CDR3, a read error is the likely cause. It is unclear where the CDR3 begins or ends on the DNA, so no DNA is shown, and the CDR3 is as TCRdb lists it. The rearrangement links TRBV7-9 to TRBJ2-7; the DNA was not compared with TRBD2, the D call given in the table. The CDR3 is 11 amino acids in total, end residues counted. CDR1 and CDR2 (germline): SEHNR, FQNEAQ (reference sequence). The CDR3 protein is CASSPGGEVRL.

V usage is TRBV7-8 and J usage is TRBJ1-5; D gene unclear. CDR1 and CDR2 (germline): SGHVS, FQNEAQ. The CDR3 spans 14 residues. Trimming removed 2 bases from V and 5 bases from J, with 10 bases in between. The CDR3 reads CASSLYSSHQPQHF. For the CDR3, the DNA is TGTGCCAGCAGCTTATACTCGTCACATCAGCCCCAGCATTTT.

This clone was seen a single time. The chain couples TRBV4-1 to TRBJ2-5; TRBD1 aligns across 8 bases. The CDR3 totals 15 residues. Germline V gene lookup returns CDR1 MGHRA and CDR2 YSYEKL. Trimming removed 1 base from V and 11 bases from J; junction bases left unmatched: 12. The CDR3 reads CASSQGPQGAWEQYF. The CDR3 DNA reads TGCGCCAGCAGCCAAGGTCCCCAGGGGGCGTGGGAGCAGTACTTC.

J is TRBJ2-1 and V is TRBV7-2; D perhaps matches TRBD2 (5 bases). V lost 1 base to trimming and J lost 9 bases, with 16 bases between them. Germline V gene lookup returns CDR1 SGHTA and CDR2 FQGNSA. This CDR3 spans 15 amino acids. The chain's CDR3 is CASSLDLGATSEQFF. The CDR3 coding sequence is TGTGCCAGCAGCTTAGATTTGGGCGCTACTAGTGAGCAGTTCTTC.

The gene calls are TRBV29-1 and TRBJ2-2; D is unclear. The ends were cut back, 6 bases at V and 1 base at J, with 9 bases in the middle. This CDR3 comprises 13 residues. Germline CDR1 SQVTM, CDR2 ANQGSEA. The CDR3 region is CSVRSGNTGELFF. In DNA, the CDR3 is TGCAGCGTCCGTTCGGGGAACACCGGGGAGCTGTTTTTT.

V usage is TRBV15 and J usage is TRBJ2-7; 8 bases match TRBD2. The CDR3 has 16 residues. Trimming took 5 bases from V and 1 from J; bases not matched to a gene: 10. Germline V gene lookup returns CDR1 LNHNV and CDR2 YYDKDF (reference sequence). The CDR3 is CATSVRGQRESYEQYF. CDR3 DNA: TGTGCCACCAGCGTGAGAGGTCAGCGGGAGTCCTACGAGCAGTACTTC.

CDR3 region: CASSRLGSEDYGYTF. The CDR3 nucleotides are TGTGCCAGCAGCCGGTTGGGGTCCGAAGATTATGGCTACACCTTC. The chain is built from TRBV13 and TRBJ1-2, with D unresolved. There are 15 residues in the CDR3. Germline-derived CDR1 and CDR2 are PRHDT and FYEKMQ (reference sequence). V was trimmed by 5 bases and J by 5 bases, leaving 18 bases between them.

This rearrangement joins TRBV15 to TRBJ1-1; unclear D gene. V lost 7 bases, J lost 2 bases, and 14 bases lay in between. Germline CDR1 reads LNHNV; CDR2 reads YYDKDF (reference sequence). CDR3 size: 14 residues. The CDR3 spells CATTTSGENTEAFF. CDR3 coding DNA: TGTGCCACCACTACGTCCGGGGAAAACACTGAAGCTTTCTTT.

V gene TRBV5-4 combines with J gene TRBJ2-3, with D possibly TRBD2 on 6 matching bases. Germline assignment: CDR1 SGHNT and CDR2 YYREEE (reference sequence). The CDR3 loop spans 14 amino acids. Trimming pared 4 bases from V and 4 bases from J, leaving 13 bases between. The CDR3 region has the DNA TGTGCCAGCAGCCCTCCGGGAGAGTCAGATACGCAGTATTTT. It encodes CASSPPGESDTQYF.

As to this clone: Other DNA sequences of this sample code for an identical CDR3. CDR3 residues: CASSSSSYEQYF. CDR3 in DNA: TGTGCCAGCAGCTCAAGCTCCTACGAGCAGTACTTC. This chain joins TRBV11-2 and TRBJ2-7; D gene ambiguous. CDR3 size: 12 residues. Germline V lookup: CDR1 SGHAT, CDR2 FQNNGV. The V end lost 4 bases, the J end lost 0 bases, and 4 bases lay between the germline ends.

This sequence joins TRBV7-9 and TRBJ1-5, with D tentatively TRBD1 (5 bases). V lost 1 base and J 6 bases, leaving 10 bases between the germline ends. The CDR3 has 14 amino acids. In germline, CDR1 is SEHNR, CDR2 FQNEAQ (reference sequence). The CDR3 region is CASSLVVGTQPQHF. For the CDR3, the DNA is TGTGCCAGCAGCTTAGTTGTGGGGACTCAGCCCCAGCATTTT.

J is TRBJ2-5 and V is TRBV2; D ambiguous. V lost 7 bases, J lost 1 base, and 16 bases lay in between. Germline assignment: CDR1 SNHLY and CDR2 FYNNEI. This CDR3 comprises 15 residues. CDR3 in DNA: TGTGCCAGCACTGGGGTCGAATGGGGCCAAGAGACCCAGTACTTC. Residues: CASTGVEWGQETQYF.

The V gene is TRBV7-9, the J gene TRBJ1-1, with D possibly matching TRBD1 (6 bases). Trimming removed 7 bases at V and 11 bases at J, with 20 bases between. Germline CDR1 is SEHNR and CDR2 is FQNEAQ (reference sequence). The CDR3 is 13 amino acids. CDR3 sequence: CASTLGTTGWAFF. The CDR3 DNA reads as TGTGCCAGCACCCTAGGTACCACAGGGTGGGCTTTCTTT.

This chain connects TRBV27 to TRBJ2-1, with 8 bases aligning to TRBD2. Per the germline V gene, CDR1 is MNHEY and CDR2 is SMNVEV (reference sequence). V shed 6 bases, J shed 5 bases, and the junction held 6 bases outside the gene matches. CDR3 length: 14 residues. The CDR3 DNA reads TGTGCCAGCAGAATCTTAGCGGGGAACAATGAGCAGTTCTTC. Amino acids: CASRILAGNNEQFF.

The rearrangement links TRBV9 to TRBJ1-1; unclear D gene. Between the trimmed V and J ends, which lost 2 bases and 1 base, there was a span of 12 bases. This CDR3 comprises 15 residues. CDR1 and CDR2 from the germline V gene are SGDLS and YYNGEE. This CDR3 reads CASSVGRGRNTEAFF. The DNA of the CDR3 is TGTGCCAGCAGCGTTGGTCGGGGTAGGAACACTGAAGCTTTCTTT.

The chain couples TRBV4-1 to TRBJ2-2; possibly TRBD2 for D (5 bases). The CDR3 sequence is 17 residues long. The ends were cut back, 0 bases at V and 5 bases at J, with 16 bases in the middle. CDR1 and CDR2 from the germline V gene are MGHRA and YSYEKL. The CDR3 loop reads CASSQEPLPRGTGELFF. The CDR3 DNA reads TGCGCCAGCAGCCAAGAGCCCCTACCCCGCGGGACCGGGGAGCTGTTTTTT.

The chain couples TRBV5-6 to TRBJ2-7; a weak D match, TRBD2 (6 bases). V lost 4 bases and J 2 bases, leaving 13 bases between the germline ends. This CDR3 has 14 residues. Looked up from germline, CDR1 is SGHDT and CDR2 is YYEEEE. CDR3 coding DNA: TGTGCCAGCAGCCTGGCAGGGAGGACCTACGAGCAGTACTTC. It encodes CASSLAGRTYEQYF.

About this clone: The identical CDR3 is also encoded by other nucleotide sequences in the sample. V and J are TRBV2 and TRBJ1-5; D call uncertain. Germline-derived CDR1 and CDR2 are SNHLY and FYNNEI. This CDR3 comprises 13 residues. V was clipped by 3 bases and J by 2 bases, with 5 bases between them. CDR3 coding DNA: TGTGCCAGCAGTGAGGGAGGCAATCAGCCCCAGCATTTT. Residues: CASSEGGNQPQHF.

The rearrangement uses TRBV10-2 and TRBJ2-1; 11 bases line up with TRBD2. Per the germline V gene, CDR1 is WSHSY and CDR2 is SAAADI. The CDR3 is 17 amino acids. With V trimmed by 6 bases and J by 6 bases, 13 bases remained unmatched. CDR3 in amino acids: CASRIGLAGGFGNEQFF. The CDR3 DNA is TGCGCCAGCAGAATAGGGTTAGCGGGAGGGTTTGGCAATGAGCAGTTCTTC.

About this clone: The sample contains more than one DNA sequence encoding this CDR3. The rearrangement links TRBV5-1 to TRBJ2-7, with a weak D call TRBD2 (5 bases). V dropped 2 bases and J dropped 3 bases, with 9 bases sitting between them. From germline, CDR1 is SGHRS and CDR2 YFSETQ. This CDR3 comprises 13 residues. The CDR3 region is CASSFGESYEQYF. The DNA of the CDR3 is TGCGCCAGCAGCTTCGGGGAGAGCTACGAGCAGTACTTC.

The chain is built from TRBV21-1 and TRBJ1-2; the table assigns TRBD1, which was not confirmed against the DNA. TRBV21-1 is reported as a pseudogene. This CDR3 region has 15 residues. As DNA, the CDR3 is TGTGCCAGCAGCAAAGAGGGAACAGGAAACAAAGGCTACACCTTC. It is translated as CASSKEGTGNKGYTF.

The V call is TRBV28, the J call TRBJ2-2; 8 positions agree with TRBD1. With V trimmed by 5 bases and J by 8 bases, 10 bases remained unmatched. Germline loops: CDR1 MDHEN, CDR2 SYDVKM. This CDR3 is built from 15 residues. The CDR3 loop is CASSVETGELGELFF. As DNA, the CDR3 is TGTGCCAGCAGTGTAGAGACAGGGGAGTTGGGGGAGCTGTTTTTT.

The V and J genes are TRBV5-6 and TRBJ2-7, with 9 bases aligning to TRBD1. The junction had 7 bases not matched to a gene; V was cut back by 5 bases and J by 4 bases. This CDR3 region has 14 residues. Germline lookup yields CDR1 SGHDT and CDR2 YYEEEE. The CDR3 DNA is TGTGCCAGCAGGACCGGGACAGGGTTTTACGAGCAGTACTTC. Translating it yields CASRTGTGFYEQYF. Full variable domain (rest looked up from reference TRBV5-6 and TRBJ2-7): DAGVTQSPTHLIKTRGQQVTLRCSPKSGHDTVSWYQQALGQGPQFIFQYYEEEERQRGNFPDRFSGHQFPNYSSELNVNALLLGDSALYLCASRTGTGFYEQYFGPGTRLTVT.

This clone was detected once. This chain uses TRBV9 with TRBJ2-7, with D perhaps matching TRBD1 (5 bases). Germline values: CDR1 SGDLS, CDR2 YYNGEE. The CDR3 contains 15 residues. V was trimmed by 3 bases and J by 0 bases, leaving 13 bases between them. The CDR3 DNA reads TGTGCCAGCAGCGCCTATGGAAGGGGCTCCTACGAGCAGTACTTC. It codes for CASSAYGRGSYEQYF.

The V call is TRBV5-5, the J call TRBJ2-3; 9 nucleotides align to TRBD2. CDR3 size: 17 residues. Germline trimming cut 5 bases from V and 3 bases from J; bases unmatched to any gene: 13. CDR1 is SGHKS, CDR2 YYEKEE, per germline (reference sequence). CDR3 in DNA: TGTGCCAGCAGTCTGGAGCGTAGCGGGAGCCTGACAGATACGCAGTATTTT. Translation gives CASSLERSGSLTDTQYF. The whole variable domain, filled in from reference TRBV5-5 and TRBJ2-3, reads DAGVTQSPTHLIKTRGQQVTLRCSPISGHKSVSWYQQVLGQGPQFIFQYYEKEERGRGNFPDRFSARQFPNYSSELNVNALLLGDSALYLCASSLERSGSLTDTQYFGPGTRLTVL.

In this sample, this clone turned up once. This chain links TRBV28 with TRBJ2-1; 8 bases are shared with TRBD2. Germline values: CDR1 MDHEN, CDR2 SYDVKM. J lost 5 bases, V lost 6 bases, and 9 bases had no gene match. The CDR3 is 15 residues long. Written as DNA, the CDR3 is TGTGCCAGCAGACTGAGCGGGAGTCTGAACAATGAGCAGTTCTTC. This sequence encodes CASRLSGSLNNEQFF.

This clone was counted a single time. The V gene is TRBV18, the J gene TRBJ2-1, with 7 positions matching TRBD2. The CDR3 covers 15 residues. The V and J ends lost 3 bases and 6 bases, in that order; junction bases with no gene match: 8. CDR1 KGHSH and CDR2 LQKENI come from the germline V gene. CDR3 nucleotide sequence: TGTGCCAGCTCACCTCCGGCGGGAGCGCCCAATGAGCAGTTCTTC. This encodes CASSPPAGAPNEQFF.

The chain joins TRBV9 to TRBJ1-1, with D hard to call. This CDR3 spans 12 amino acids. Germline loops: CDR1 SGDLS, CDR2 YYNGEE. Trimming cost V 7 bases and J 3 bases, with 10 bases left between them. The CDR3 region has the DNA TGTGCCAGCGGATCCCGACACACTGAAGCTTTCTTT. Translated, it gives CASGSRHTEAFF.